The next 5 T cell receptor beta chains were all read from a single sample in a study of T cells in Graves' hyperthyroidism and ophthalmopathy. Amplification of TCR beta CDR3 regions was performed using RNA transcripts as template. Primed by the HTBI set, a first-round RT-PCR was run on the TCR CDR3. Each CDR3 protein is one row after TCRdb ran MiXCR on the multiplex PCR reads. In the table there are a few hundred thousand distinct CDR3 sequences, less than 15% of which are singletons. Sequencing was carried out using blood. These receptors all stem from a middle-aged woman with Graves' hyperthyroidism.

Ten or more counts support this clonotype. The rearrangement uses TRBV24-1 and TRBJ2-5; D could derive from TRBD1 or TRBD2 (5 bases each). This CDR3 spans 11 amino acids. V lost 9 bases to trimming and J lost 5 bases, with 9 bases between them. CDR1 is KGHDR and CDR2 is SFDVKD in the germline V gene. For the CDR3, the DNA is TGTGCCACCGGCGAGGGGGAGACCCAGTACTTC. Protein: CATGEGETQYF.

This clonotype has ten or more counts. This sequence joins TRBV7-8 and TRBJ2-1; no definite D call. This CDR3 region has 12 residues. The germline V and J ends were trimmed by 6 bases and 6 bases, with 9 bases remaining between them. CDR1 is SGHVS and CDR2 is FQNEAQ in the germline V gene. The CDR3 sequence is CASRFQTNEQFF. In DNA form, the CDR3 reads TGTGCCAGCAGATTCCAAACCAATGAGCAGTTCTTC.

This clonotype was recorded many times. The CDR3 DNA sequence: TGTGCCAGCAGGACAGAGGGCGAGCAGTACTTC. It is translated as CASRTEGEQYF. The chain links TRBV28 to TRBJ2-7; D tentatively reads TRBD1 or TRBD2 (5 bases each). V was trimmed by 6 bases and J by 6 bases, leaving 9 bases between them. Per the germline V gene, CDR1 is MDHEN and CDR2 is SYDVKM. CDR3 length equals 11 residues.

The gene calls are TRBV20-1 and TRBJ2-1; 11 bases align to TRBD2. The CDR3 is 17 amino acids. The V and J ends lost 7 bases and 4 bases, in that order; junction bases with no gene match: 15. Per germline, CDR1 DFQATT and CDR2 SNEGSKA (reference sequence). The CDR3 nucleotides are TGCAGTGTTACTATGTATAGCGGGAGGGCCGGGTACAATGAGCAGTTCTTC. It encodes CSVTMYSGRAGYNEQFF.

This CDR3 is CASSLRQGQISGANVLTF. CDR3 DNA: TGTGCCAGCAGTTTAAGACAGGGACAGATCTCTGGGGCCAACGTCCTGACTTTC. This chain links TRBV27 with TRBJ2-6; 7 bases align to TRBD1. The J segment lost 0 bases and the V segment lost 2 bases, leaving 7 bases of the junction unmatched. The CDR3 extends over 18 amino acids. CDR1 and CDR2 (germline): MNHEY, SMNVEV (reference sequence).